These 30 T cell receptor beta chains originate from one sample sequenced in a study of blood T cells in healthy people across ages. It was with a sample-barcoded 5' primer and a J-beta primer mix that a second PCR of roughly 7 to 12 cycles was run. One entry per CDR3 protein results from TCRdb running MiXCR on the 5' RACE reads. The table shows some 670,000 distinct CDR3 sequences, with roughly half occurring only once. The material sequenced was blood. These receptors were collected from a woman of 80 years or more in good health.

This clonotype has at least ten counts. V gene TRBV10-3 combines with J gene TRBJ2-3; 10 bases agree with TRBD1. This CDR3 is 16 amino acids long. V was clipped by 2 bases and J by 4 bases; unmatched bases: 6. Germline values: CDR1 ENHRY, CDR2 SYGVKD. This CDR3 is CAISEQETGGPDTQYF. The CDR3 DNA reads as TGTGCCATCAGTGAGCAGGAGACAGGGGGCCCAGATACGCAGTATTTT.

For this clonotype: Relative to the germline gene, one junction end is altered; a read error may explain this. The chain has TRBV5-1 and TRBJ2-5, with TRBD1 as a possible D gene (5 bases). Germline loops: CDR1 SGHRS, CDR2 YFSETQ. This CDR3 is 14 amino acids long. CDR3 protein: CTSSLAGYQETQYF. The CDR3 DNA is TGCACCAGCAGCTTGGCAGGGTACCAAGAGACCCAGTACTTC. Supplemented by reference TRBV5-1 and TRBJ2-5, the full variable domain reads KAGVTQTPRYLIKTRGQQVTLSCSPISGHRSVSWYQQTPGQGLQFLFEYFSETQRNKGNFPGRFSGRQFSNSRSEMNVSTLELGDSALYLCTSSLAGYQETQYFGPGTRLLVL.

This clonotype has a handful of counts. The gene calls are TRBV21-1 and TRBJ1-5; the tabulated D call, TRBD1, remains unverified against the DNA. TRBV21-1 corresponds to a pseudogene. The CDR3 has 12 amino acids. CDR3 coding DNA: TGTGCCAGCAGCACCTGTGATCAGCCCCAGCATTTT. This sequence encodes CASSTCDQPQHF.

A note on this clonotype: Being one base from a much bigger clone, this may be a read error. The chain links TRBV3-1 to TRBJ2-3; D call uncertain. The CDR3 loop spans 13 amino acids. The V and J ends lost 1 base and 5 bases respectively, with 7 bases between them. Germline CDR1 is LGHDT and CDR2 is YNNKEL (reference sequence). The CDR3 spells CASSQAPGDTQYF. The CDR3 DNA sequence: TGTGCCAGCAGCCAAGCACCTGGAGATACGCAGTATTTT.

This clonotype turned up a few times. The chain joins TRBV11-2 to TRBJ2-1; D call uncertain. Germline loops: CDR1 SGHAT, CDR2 FQNNGV. The V and J ends lost 4 bases and 10 bases respectively, with 17 bases between them. This CDR3 is 14 amino acids long. This CDR3 reads CASSSPQTPGEQFF. The CDR3 DNA follows: TGTGCCAGCAGCTCCCCGCAGACCCCCGGGGAGCAGTTCTTC. The complete variable domain, with remaining parts taken from reference TRBV11-2 and TRBJ2-1, reads EAGVAQSPRYKIIEKRQSVAFWCNPISGHATLYWYQQILGQGPKLLIQFQNNGVVDDSQLPKDRFSAERLKGVDSTLKIQPAKLEDSAVYLCASSSPQTPGEQFFGPGTRLTVL.

With regard to this clonotype: Since a much larger clone is just one base distant, this may be a read error. The rearrangement uses TRBV11-1 and TRBJ2-3; D not resolved. V gave up 8 bases and J gave up 4 bases, with 16 bases separating them. The CDR3 has 14 residues. The germline CDR1 and CDR2 sequences are SGHAT and FQDESV (reference sequence). The CDR3 sequence: CASGKVLLADTQYF. In nucleotides, the CDR3 is TGTGCCAGCGGCAAGGTCCTCCTGGCAGATACGCAGTATTTT.

This clonotype occurred a few times. This chain joins TRBV12-3 or TRBV12-4 and TRBJ2-7; 7 nucleotides agree with TRBD2. This CDR3 is 13 amino acids long. V lost 6 bases to trimming and J lost 5 bases; unmatched junction nucleotides: 7. Written as DNA, the CDR3 is TGTGCCAGCAGGCCTAGCGGAACGGACGAGCAGTACTTC. Its translation: CASRPSGTDEQYF.

The sample holds a few counts of this clonotype. The chain employs TRBV7-9 and TRBJ2-2; the D is unclear. The CDR3 covers 15 residues. The germline V gene encodes CDR1 SEHNR and CDR2 FQNEAQ (reference sequence). The V gene lost 5 bases and the J gene lost 1 base, with 11 bases spanning the gap. The CDR3 sequence is CASSPDPKNTGELFF. The CDR3 DNA sequence: TGTGCCAGCAGCCCCGACCCCAAGAACACCGGGGAGCTGTTTTTT.

The rearrangement joins TRBV7-9 to TRBJ2-5; no firm D call. The V gene lost 6 bases and the J gene lost 3 bases, with 14 bases spanning the gap. The CDR3 loop spans 14 amino acids. The germline CDR1 and CDR2 sequences are SEHNR and FQNEAQ (reference sequence). This CDR3 reads CASSYSALKETQYF. The CDR3 DNA follows: TGTGCCAGCAGTTATTCAGCCTTGAAAGAGACCCAGTACTTC.

This clonotype was counted many times. This chain joins TRBV18 and TRBJ2-3; D unclear. Germline CDR1 reads KGHSH; CDR2 reads LQKENI. V was cut by 4 bases and J by 2 bases, with 10 bases left in between. This CDR3 has 14 residues. CDR3 sequence (DNA): TGTGCCAGCTCACTGTCCTGGAACACAGATACGCAGTATTTT. It encodes CASSLSWNTDTQYF.

The chain joins TRBV15 to TRBJ1-2, with a weak D call TRBD1 (5 bases). V lost 0 bases and J 6 bases, leaving 14 bases between the germline ends. The CDR3 is 15 residues long. The germline gives CDR1 LNHNV, CDR2 YYDKDF (reference sequence). The CDR3 nucleotides read TGTGCCACCAGCAGAGAAGCAGGGAGTGTCGATGGCTACACCTTC. This gives the protein CATSREAGSVDGYTF. Full variable domain (rest looked up from reference TRBV15 and TRBJ1-2): DAMVIQNPRYQVTQFGKPVTLSCSQTLNHNVMYWYQQKSSQAPKLLFHYYDKDFNNEADTPDNFQSRRPNTSFCFLDIRSPGLGDTAMYLCATSREAGSVDGYTFGSGTRLTVV.

This clonotype was observed a few times. The chain links TRBV7-6 to TRBJ2-1; D is unresolved. The CDR3 contains 12 residues. V was pared by 5 bases and J by 11 bases, with 13 bases between. Germline CDR1 is SGHVS and CDR2 is FNYEAQ. The CDR3, as DNA: TGTGCCAGCAGCCGACCCCAGTCCCAGCAGTTCTTC. Encoded protein: CASSRPQSQQFF.

The rearrangement uses TRBV5-1 and TRBJ2-5; TRBD2 matches at 8 bases. The J call is in doubt because the DNA end fits TRBJ2-7 better. Germline CDR1 and CDR2: SGHRS and YFSETQ. The CDR3 covers 15 residues. The CDR3 DNA follows: TGCGCCAGCAGCTTGGGAGGGACTAGTTTCCACGAGCAGTACTTC. This codes for CASSLGGTSFHEQYF.

With regard to this clonotype: A read error may be the cause here, since a much bigger clone is one base away. The V gene is TRBV18, the J gene TRBJ1-1, with D uncertain. Germline V CDR1 and CDR2: KGHSH, LQKENI. This CDR3 comprises 13 residues. The CDR3 nucleotides read TGTGCCGGCTCACTGAGTAGGAACACTGAAGCTTTCTTT. Its protein is CAGSLSRNTEAFF.

The V and J genes are TRBV6-6 and TRBJ2-5; TRBD2 agrees at 11 bases. V shed 8 bases, J shed 1 base, and the junction held 9 bases outside the gene matches. This CDR3 contains 16 residues. Germline V gene sequence: CDR1 MNHNY, CDR2 SVGAGI (reference sequence). The CDR3 coding sequence is TGTGCCAGCGGAACCGGGACTAGCGGCCTCCAAGAGACCCAGTACTTC. Translated, it gives CASGTGTSGLQETQYF.

The rearrangement joins TRBV10-3 to TRBJ1-2; TRBD1 aligns across 7 bases. The germline gives CDR1 ENHRY, CDR2 SYGVKD. The CDR3 runs to 15 residues. The V gene end was trimmed by 7 bases and the J gene end by 0 bases; junction bases not matched to a gene: 8. The CDR3 loop reads CAIKGQATSNYGYTF. The CDR3 DNA follows: TGTGCCATCAAAGGACAGGCTACTTCTAACTATGGCTACACCTTC.

V usage is TRBV20-1 and J usage is TRBJ1-2; 8 bases map to TRBD1. Trimming removed 6 bases from V and 2 bases from J; junction bases left unmatched: 8. CDR3 length equals 14 residues. CDR1 and CDR2 (germline): DFQATT, SNEGSKA (reference sequence). CDR3 residues: CSALQGASNYGYTF. The DNA of the CDR3 is TGCAGTGCCCTCCAGGGGGCATCGAACTATGGCTACACCTTC.

The chain joins TRBV10-3 to TRBJ2-3, with 8 bases identical to TRBD2. The CDR3 spans 18 residues. Germline-derived CDR1 and CDR2 are ENHRY and SYGVKD. J lost 3 bases, V lost 4 bases, and 15 bases had no gene match. The CDR3 spells CAISARTTVAGKTDTQYF. CDR3 nucleotide sequence: TGTGCCATCAGTGCTAGAACCACTGTAGCGGGGAAGACAGATACGCAGTATTTT.

This clonotype was observed many times. This chain's CDR3 is CSASEVAGVNEQFF. CDR3 nucleotide sequence: TGCAGTGCTAGTGAGGTAGCGGGAGTAAATGAGCAGTTCTTC. The V call is TRBV20-1, the J call TRBJ2-1, with TRBD2 identical over 9 bases. V lost 3 bases, J lost 7 bases, and 7 bases stayed unmatched. In germline, CDR1 is DFQATT, CDR2 SNEGSKA (reference sequence). This CDR3 spans 14 amino acids.

The rearrangement joins TRBV27 to TRBJ1-1; the D is unclear. V gave up 6 bases and J gave up 0 bases, with 17 bases separating them. The germline gives CDR1 MNHEY, CDR2 SMNVEV (reference sequence). This CDR3 contains 16 residues. The CDR3 bases are TGTGCCAGCAGCCTTATCGGACGGCCAGTGAACACTGAAGCTTTCTTT. This encodes CASSLIGRPVNTEAFF.

This clonotype has just a few counts. One base away lies a much larger clone, so this may be a sequencing read error. This rearrangement joins TRBV6-6 to TRBJ2-1; 9 positions match TRBD1. In germline, CDR1 is MNHNY, CDR2 SVGAGI (reference sequence). Losses at the gene ends were 4 bases for V and 7 bases for J; bases not matched to a gene: 8. This CDR3 is 15 amino acids long. The CDR3 nucleotides read TGTGCCAGCAGTTCCGTTCCGGGACAGGGAAATGAGCAGTTCTTC. Protein: CASSSVPGQGNEQFF.

V is TRBV29-1 and J is TRBJ1-1; D call uncertain. This CDR3 is built from 15 residues. CDR1 and CDR2 from the germline V gene are SQVTM and ANQGSEA. V dropped 6 bases and J dropped 4 bases, with 21 bases sitting between them. This CDR3 is CSVQPRRFAGTEAFF. CDR3 nucleotide sequence: TGCAGCGTCCAACCCAGGCGCTTCGCGGGCACTGAAGCTTTCTTT.

This clonotype was observed at least ten times. V is TRBV6-5 and J is TRBJ2-6, with 7 bases identical to TRBD1. Per germline, CDR1 MNHEY and CDR2 SVGAGI. The ends lost 0 bases at V and 2 bases at J; junction bases unmatched: 1. The CDR3 length is 16 residues. CDR3 nucleotide sequence: TGTGCCAGCAGTTACTCAGGGGGCCCTGGGGCCAACGTCCTGACTTTC. Protein: CASSYSGGPGANVLTF.

The V gene is TRBV28, the J gene TRBJ2-7; 10 bases agree with TRBD1. The V gene end was trimmed by 3 bases and the J gene end by 1 base; junction bases not matched to a gene: 3. Germline CDR1 MDHEN, CDR2 SYDVKM. The length of the CDR3 is 15 residues. The DNA of the CDR3 is TGTGCCAGCAGTTTTCTGGGACAGGGGTCCTACGAGCAGTACTTC. Its protein is CASSFLGQGSYEQYF.

This clonotype was seen more than once but under ten times. The chain has TRBV20-1 and TRBJ1-2; weak D call: TRBD1 (5 bases). V was cut by 0 bases and J by 4 bases, with 12 bases left in between. This CDR3 spans 14 amino acids. CDR1 and CDR2 (germline): DFQATT, SNEGSKA (reference sequence). The CDR3 here is CSARDSGRAYGYTF. The CDR3 DNA reads as TGCAGTGCTAGAGATTCGGGGCGCGCCTATGGCTACACCTTC.

The chain has TRBV4-3 and TRBJ2-4; D might be TRBD1 or TRBD2, each matching 7 bases. V dropped 5 bases and J dropped 7 bases, with 21 bases sitting between them. CDR1 and CDR2 (germline): LGHNA, YSLEER. The CDR3 spans 16 residues. The CDR3 spells CASSSRGGGTTNIQYF. CDR3 coding DNA: TGCGCCAGCAGCTCCAGGGGGGGCGGGACAACTAACATTCAGTACTTC.

The chain uses TRBV9 and TRBJ2-1, with D possibly TRBD2 on 7 matching bases. V dropped 0 bases and J dropped 9 bases, with 19 bases sitting between them. This CDR3 has 16 amino acids. Germline values: CDR1 SGDLS, CDR2 YYNGEE. CDR3 sequence: CASSVAGAGQRGEQFF. In DNA, the CDR3 is TGTGCCAGCAGCGTAGCGGGAGCGGGACAACGGGGTGAGCAGTTCTTC.

V is TRBV2 and J is TRBJ2-3; D gene ambiguous. The CDR3 totals 14 residues. Trimming left V 1 base short and J 2 bases short, with 7 bases between. Germline loops: CDR1 SNHLY, CDR2 FYNNEI. The CDR3 DNA is TGTGCCAGCAGTGAAGGCACTCTCACAGATACGCAGTATTTT. Protein product: CASSEGTLTDTQYF.

Only one count was recorded for this clonotype. The chain is built from TRBV20-1 and TRBJ1-2, with D unresolved. This CDR3 is 12 amino acids long. With 0 bases removed from V and 7 bases from J, the gap between germline ends came to 9 bases. Germline V gives CDR1 DFQATT, CDR2 SNEGSKA (reference sequence). The CDR3 DNA reads TGCAGTGCTAGAGATCCGGGAGCTGGCTACACCTTC. This translates into CSARDPGAGYTF.

The chain combines TRBV12-3 or TRBV12-4 with TRBJ1-5, with a possible D match to TRBD1 (6 bases). There are 15 residues in the CDR3. Trimming cost V 3 bases and J 6 bases, with 15 bases left between them. CDR3 DNA: TGTGCCAGCAGTTTGGGAGGACAGCTGACTCAGCCCCAGCATTTT. Amino acids: CASSLGGQLTQPQHF.